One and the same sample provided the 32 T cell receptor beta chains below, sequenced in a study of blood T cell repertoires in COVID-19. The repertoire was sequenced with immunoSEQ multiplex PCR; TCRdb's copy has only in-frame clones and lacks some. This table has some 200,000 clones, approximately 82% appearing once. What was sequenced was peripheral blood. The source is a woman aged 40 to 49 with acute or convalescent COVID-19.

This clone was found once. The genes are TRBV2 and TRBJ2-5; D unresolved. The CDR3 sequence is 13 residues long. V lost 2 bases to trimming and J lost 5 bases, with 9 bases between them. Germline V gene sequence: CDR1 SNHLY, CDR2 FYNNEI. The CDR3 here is CASSESYTETQYF. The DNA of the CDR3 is TGTGCCAGCAGTGAATCCTATACGGAGACCCAGTACTTC.

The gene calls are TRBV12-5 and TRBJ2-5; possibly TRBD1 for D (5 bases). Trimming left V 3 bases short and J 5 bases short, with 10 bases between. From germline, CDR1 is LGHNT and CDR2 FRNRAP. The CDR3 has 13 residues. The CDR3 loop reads CASGLSRGETQYF. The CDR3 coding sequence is TGTGCTAGTGGTTTATCAAGGGGCGAGACCCAGTACTTC.

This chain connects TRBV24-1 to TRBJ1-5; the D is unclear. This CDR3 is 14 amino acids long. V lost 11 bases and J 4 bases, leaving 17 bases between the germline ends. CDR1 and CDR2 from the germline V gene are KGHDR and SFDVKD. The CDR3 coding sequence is TGTGCCATCACCCAAAGTTTGGCAAATCAGCCCCAGCATTTT. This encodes CAITQSLANQPQHF.

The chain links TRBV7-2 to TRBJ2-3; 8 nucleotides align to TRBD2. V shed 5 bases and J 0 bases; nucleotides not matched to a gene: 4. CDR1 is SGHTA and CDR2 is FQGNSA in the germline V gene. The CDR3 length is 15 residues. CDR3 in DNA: TGTGCCAGCAGCCCCCCTAGCGGGAGCACAGATACGCAGTATTTT. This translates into CASSPPSGSTDTQYF.

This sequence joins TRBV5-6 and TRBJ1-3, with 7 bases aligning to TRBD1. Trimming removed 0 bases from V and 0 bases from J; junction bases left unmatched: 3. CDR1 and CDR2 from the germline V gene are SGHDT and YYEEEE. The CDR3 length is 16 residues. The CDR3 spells CASSLDRGTSGNTIYF. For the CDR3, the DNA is TGTGCCAGCAGCTTGGACAGGGGCACCTCTGGAAACACCATATATTTT.

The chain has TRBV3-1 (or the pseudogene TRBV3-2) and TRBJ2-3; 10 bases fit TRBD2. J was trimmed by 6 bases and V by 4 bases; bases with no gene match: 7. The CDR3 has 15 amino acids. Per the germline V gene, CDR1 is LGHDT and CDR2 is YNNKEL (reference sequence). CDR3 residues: CASSPPSGSGDTQYF. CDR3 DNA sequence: TGTGCCAGCAGCCCTCCTAGCGGGAGTGGGGATACGCAGTATTTT.

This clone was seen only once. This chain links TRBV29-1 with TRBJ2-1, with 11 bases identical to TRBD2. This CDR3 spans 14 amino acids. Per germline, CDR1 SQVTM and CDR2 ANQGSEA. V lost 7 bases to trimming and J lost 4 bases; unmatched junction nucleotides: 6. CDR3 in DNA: TGCAGCGCCGATGGGACTAGCGGATACAATGAGCAGTTCTTC. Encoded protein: CSADGTSGYNEQFF.

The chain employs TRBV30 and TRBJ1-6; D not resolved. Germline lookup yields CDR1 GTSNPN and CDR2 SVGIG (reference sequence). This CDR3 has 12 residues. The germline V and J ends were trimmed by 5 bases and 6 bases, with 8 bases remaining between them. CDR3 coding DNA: TGTGCCTGGGAGAGAGTTAATTCACCCCTCCACTTT. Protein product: CAWERVNSPLHF.

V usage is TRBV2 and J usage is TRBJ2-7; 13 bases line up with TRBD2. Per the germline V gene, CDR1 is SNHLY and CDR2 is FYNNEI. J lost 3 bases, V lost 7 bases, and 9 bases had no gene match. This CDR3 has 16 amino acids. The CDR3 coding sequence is TGTGCCAGCATGGAACTAGCGGGAGGGCCTCGCTACGAGCAGTACTTC. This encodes CASMELAGGPRYEQYF.

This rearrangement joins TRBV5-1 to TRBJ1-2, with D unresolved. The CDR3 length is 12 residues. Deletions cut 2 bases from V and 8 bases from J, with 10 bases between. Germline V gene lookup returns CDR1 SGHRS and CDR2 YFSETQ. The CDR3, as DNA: TGCGCCAGCAGCTTAAGTTTCGAGGGCTACACCTTC. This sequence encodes CASSLSFEGYTF.

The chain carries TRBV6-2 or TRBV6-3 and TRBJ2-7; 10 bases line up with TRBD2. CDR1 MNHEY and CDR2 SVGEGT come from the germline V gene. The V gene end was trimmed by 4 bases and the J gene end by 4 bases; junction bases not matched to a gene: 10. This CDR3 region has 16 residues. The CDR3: CASSSKRVSGRYEQYF. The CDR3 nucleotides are TGTGCCAGCAGTTCAAAGAGGGTTAGCGGGAGGTACGAGCAGTACTTC.

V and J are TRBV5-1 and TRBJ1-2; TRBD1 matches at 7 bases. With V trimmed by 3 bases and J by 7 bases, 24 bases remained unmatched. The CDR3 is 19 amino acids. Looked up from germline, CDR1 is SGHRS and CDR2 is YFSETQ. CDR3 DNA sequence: TGCGCCAGCAGCTGGAAACCCGGGACAGAGACCAATTCCCCCTTTGGCTACACCTTC. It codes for CASSWKPGTETNSPFGYTF.

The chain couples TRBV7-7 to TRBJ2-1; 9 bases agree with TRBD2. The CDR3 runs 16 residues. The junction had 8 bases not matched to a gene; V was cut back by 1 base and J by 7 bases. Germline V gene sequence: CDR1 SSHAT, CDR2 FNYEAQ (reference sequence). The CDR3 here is CASSLVASGVGNEQFF. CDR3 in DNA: TGTGCCAGCAGCTTAGTGGCTAGCGGGGTGGGTAATGAGCAGTTCTTC.

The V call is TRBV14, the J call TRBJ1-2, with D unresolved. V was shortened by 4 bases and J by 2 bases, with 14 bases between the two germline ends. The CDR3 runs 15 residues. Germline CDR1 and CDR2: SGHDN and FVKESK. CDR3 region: CASSLVSGKNYGYTF. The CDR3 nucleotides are TGTGCCAGCAGCCTAGTCTCGGGGAAAAACTATGGCTACACCTTC.

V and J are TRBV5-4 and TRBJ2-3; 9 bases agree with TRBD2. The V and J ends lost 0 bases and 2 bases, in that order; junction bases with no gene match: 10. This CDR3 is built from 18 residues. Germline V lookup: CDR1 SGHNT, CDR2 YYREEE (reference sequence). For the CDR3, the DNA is TGTGCCAGCAGCTTGGCCGGACTAGCGCCAGCAACCACAGATACGCAGTATTTT. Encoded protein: CASSLAGLAPATTDTQYF. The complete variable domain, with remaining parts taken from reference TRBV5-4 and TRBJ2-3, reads ETGVTQSPTHLIKTRGQQVTLRCSSQSGHNTVSWYQQALGQGPQFIFQYYREEENGRGNFPPRFSGLQFPNYSSELNVNALELDDSALYLCASSLAGLAPATTDTQYFGPGTRLTVL.

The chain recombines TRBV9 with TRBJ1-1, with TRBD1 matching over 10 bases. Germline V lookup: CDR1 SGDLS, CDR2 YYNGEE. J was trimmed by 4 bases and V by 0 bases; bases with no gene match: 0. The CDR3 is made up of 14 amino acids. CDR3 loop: CASSVGTGGTEAFF. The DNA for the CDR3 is TGTGCCAGCAGCGTAGGGACAGGGGGCACTGAAGCTTTCTTT.

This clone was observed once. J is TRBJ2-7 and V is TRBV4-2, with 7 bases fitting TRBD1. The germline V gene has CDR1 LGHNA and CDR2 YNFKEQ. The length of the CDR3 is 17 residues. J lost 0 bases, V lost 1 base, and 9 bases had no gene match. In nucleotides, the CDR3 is TGTGCCAGCAGCCAAGTGTACAGGGGAACCGGCTCCTACGAGCAGTACTTC. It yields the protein CASSQVYRGTGSYEQYF.

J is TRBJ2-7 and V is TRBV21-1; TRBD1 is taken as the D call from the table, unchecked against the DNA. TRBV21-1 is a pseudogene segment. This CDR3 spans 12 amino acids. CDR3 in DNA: TGTGCCAGCAGTACAGGGAACTACGAGCAGTACTTC. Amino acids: CASSTGNYEQYF.

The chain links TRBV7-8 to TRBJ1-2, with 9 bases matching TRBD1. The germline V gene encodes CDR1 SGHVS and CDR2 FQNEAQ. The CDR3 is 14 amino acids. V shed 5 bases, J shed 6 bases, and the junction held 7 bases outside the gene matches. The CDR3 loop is CASSPQGAQNGYTF. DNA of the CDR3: TGTGCCAGCAGCCCACAGGGGGCGCAGAATGGCTACACCTTC.

CDR3 sequence (DNA): TGTGCCAGCAGTAGGACAGCCCCAGCGGGAGGCTACACCTTC. This encodes CASSRTAPAGGYTF. V gene TRBV27 combines with J gene TRBJ1-2; a weak D match, TRBD1 (6 bases). CDR3 length: 14 amino acids. From germline, CDR1 is MNHEY and CDR2 SMNVEV (reference sequence). V was trimmed by 5 bases and J by 8 bases, leaving 18 bases between them.

This CDR3 is CASGRARDFYGYTF. The CDR3 bases are TGTGCTAGTGGCCGAGCCAGGGATTTCTATGGCTACACCTTC. V and J are TRBV12-5 and TRBJ1-2, with D possibly matching TRBD1 (5 bases). The V and J ends lost 6 bases and 4 bases respectively, with 15 bases between them. This CDR3 comprises 14 residues. CDR1 is LGHNT and CDR2 is FRNRAP in the germline V gene.

CDR3 in DNA: TGCGCCAGCAGCCCGGGACAGAATAACTATGGCTACACCTTC. Protein sequence: CASSPGQNNYGYTF. The rearrangement links TRBV5-1 to TRBJ1-2; 7 nucleotides match TRBD1. V lost 4 bases, J lost 1 base, and 4 bases stayed unmatched. CDR1 and CDR2 from the germline V gene are SGHRS and YFSETQ. The CDR3 sequence is 14 residues long.

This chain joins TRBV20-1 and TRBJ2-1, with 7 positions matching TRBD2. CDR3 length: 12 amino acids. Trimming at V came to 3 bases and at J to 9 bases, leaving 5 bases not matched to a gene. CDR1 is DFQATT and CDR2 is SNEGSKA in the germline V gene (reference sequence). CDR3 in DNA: TGCAGTGCTAGTTCCCCTAGCGGTGAGCAGTTCTTC. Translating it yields CSASSPSGEQFF.

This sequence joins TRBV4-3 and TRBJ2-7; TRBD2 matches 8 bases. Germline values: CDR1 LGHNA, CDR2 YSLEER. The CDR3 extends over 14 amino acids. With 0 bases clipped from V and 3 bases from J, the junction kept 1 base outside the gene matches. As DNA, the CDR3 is TGCGCCAGCAGCCAAGAAAGCGGGGGCTACGAGCAGTACTTC. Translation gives CASSQESGGYEQYF.

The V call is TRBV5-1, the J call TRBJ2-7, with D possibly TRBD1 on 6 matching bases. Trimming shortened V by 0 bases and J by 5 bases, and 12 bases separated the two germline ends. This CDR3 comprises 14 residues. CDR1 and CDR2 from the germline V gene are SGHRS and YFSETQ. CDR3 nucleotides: TGCGCCAGCAGCTTGGCCGCAGGGGTAGACGAGCAGTACTTC. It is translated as CASSLAAGVDEQYF.

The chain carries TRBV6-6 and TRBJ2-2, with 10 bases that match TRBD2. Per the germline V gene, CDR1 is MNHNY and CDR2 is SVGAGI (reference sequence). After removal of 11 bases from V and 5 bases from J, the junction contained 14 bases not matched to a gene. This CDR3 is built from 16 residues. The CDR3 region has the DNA TGTGCCTCCACCCCCTCTAGCGGGAGTACGACCGGGGAGCTGTTTTTT. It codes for CASTPSSGSTTGELFF.

This chain's CDR3 is CSASRASGSDEQFF. CDR3 sequence (DNA): TGCAGTGCTAGTAGGGCTAGCGGGAGCGATGAGCAGTTCTTC. The J gene is TRBJ2-1, the V gene TRBV20-1, with 10 bases matching TRBD2. CDR1 is DFQATT, CDR2 SNEGSKA, per germline (reference sequence). V lost 3 bases and J lost 8; bases outside the gene matches: 7. The CDR3 has 14 residues.

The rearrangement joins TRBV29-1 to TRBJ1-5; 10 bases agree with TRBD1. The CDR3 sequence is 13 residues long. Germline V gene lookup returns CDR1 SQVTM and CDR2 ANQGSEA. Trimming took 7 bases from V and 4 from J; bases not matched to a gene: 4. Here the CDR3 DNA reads TGCAGCGGCGGACAGGGGGTTAATCAGCCCCAGCATTTT. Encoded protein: CSGGQGVNQPQHF. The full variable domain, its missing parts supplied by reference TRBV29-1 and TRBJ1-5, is SAVISQKPSRDICQRGTSLTIQCQVDSQVTMMFWYRQQPGQSLTLIATANQGSEATYESGFVIDKFPISRPNLTFSTLTVSNMSPEDSSIYLCSGGQGVNQPQHFGDGTRLSIL.

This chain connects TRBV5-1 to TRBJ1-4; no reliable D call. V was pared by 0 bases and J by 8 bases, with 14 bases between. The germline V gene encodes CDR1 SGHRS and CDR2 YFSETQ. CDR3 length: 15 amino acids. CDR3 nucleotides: TGCGCCAGCAGCTTGGGTAGGAGCCTCGGGGAAAAACTGTTTTTT. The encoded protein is CASSLGRSLGEKLFF.

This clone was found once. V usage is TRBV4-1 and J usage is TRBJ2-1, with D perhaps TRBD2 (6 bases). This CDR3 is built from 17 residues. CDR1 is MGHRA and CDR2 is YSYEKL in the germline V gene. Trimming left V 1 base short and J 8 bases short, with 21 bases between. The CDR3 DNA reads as TGCGCCAGCAGCCAAGCACGCGGGTCGGGGGTAGAGGATGAGCAGTTCTTC. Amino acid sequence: CASSQARGSGVEDEQFF.

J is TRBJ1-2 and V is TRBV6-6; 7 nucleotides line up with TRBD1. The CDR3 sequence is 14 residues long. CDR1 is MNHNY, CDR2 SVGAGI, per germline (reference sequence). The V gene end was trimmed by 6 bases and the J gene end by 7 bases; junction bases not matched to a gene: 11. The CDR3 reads CASRTRGNVSGYTF. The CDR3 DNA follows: TGTGCCAGCAGAACCAGGGGGAACGTGAGTGGCTACACCTTC.

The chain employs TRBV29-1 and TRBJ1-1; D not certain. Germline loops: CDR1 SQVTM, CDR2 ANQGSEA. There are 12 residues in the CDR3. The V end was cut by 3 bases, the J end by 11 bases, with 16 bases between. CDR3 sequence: CSVDAGGRNAFF. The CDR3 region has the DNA TGCAGCGTTGACGCGGGCGGACGTAATGCTTTCTTT.